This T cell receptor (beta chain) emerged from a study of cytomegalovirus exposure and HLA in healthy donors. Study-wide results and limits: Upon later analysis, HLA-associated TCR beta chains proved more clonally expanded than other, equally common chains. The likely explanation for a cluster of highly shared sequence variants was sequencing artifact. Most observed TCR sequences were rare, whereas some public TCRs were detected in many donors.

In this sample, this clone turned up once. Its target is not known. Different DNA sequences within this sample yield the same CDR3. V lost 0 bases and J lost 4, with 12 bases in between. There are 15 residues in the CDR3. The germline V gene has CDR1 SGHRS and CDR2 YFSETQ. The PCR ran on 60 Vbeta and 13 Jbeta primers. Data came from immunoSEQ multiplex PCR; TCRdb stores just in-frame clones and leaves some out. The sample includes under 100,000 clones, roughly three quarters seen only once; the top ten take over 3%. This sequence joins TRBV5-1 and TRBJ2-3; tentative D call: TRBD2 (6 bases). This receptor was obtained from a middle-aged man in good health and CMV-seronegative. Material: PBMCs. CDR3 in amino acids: CASSLGRRDPDTQYF. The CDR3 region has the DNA TGCGCCAGCAGCTTGGGACGGCGGGATCCAGATACGCAGTATTTT.